This T cell receptor (beta chain) was sequenced in a study of cytomegalovirus exposure and HLA in healthy donors. In nominal health when sampled, donors likely had unrecorded immune exposures nonetheless. PCR used 60 Vbeta primers and 13 Jbeta primers. Only in-frame clones appear in the TCRdb table, and some are missing; sequencing was by immunoSEQ multiplex PCR. The sample lists about 120,000 clones, 76% occurring once. CDR1 is SGHVS and CDR2 is FNYEAQ in the germline V gene. The J segment lost 5 bases and the V segment lost 4 bases, leaving 9 bases of the junction unmatched. There are 15 residues in the CDR3.

This sequence joins TRBV7-6 and TRBJ2-7, with TRBD1 identical over 9 bases. This TCR was recovered from a woman aged 35 to 49 in good health and CMV-seropositive. Sequencing was performed on PBMCs. The CDR3 spells CASSSQTGGWDEQYF. In DNA form, the CDR3 reads TGTGCCAGCAGCTCCCAGACAGGGGGATGGGACGAGCAGTACTTC.